This T cell receptor beta chain originates from a study of CD8 T cells in Susac syndrome. In germline, CDR1 is SQVTM, CDR2 ANQGSEA. V was pared by 7 bases and J by 1 base, with 16 bases between. The CDR3 spans 14 residues. CD8+ and CD4+ T cells taken from blood had their TCR beta sequenced. The CD8+ and CD4+ T cells were isolated magnetically using a negative isolation approach, whereas the TEMRA cells were enriched by FACS. It was with random hexamers that 0.5 to 1 ug RNA was reverse transcribed. An immunoSEQ multiplex PCR generated amplified TCR beta CDR3 products spanning 54 Vbeta and 13 Jbeta. One entry per CDR3 protein, called by TCRdb with MiXCR from the immunoSEQ multiplex PCR reads. The sample lists roughly 130,000 distinct CDR3 sequences, roughly 96% occurring once.

The clonotype originates from a human donor in good health. What was sequenced was CD4+ T cells from PBMCs. V and J are TRBV29-1 and TRBJ1-1; a possible D gene is TRBD1 (6 bases). The CDR3: CSAQGIGENTEAFF. The CDR3 DNA reads TGCAGCGCACAGGGAATCGGAGAGAACACTGAAGCTTTCTTT.